This TCR beta chain was recovered during a study of blood T cell repertoires in COVID-19. Generated by immunoSEQ multiplex PCR, the TCRdb table keeps only in-frame clones and is missing some. The sample records approximately 300,000 clones, 85% to 90% being singletons. The V and J ends lost 3 bases and 5 bases, in that order; junction bases with no gene match: 5. CDR1 and CDR2 from the germline V gene are GTSNPN and SVGIG (reference sequence). The length of the CDR3 is 13 residues. The TCR comes from a woman aged 30 to 39 with COVID-19, enrolled during active disease. The chain has TRBV30 and TRBJ2-3; 7 bases are shared with TRBD2. Sequencing was carried out using peripheral blood. The CDR3 protein is CAWSTPGGDTQYF. DNA for the CDR3: TGTGCCTGGAGCACTCCGGGAGGAGATACGCAGTATTTT.